This TCR beta chain is from a study of T cell responses to AZD1222 COVID-19 vaccine. Data came from immunoSEQ multiplex PCR; TCRdb stores just in-frame clones and leaves some out. The table includes about 150,000 clones, about 87% detected once. Findings and limits, study-wide: No repertoire was sampled before or during the peak T cell response, only after it. Among spike-specific TCRs, nearly half reportedly target unmutated variant regions. White British ancestry dominated among donors, who included more females, and clonal diversity was possibly underestimated. Spike regions recognized by vaccine-associated CD4 TCRs spanned the protein, led by 160-218 and 743-854.

Germline V lookup: CDR1 MDHEN, CDR2 SYDVKM. V was clipped by 2 bases and J by 2 bases, with 13 bases between them. The CDR3 is 16 amino acids. Regarding this clone: The antigen remains undetermined.

The rearrangement joins TRBV28 to TRBJ1-5, with D unclear. The sequences come from peripheral blood, collected on day 0 of AZD1222 vaccination. The clonotype originates from an adult in good health. For the CDR3, the DNA is TGTGCCAGCAGTTTAGATTGGGGTACAGGCAATCAGCCCCAGCATTTT. Its protein product is CASSLDWGTGNQPQHF.